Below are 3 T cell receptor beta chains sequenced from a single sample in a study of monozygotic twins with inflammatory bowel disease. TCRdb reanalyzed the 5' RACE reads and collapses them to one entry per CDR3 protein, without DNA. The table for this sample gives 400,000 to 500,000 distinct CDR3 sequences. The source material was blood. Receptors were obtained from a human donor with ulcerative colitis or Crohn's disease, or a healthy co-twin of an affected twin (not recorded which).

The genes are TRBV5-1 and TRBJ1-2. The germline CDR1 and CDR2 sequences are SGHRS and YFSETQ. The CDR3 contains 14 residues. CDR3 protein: CASSFETRRDGYTF.

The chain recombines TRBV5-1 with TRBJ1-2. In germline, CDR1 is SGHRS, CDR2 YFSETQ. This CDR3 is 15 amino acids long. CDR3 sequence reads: CASSLVGRVNYGYTF.

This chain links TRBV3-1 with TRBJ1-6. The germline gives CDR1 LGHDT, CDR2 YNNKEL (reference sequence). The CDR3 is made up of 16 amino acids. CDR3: CASTPGTSSYNSPLHF.